Given below is one T cell receptor (beta chain) in context. As handled by the study authors: Counts of nucleated cells, estimated from reference gene primer amplification, were obtained. The table came from immunoSEQ multiplex PCR; TCRdb's copy has only in-frame clones and leaves some out. V, J and clone size are those of that table, while D and trimming were read from the DNA. The table has 200,000 to 250,000 clones, 80% to 85% seen once. Germline V gene lookup returns CDR1 MDHEN and CDR2 SYDVKM. The CDR3 totals 13 residues. Trimming removed 8 bases from V and 4 bases from J; junction bases left unmatched: 6. This sample is part of a study of blood T cell repertoires in COVID-19. Study-wide background: From the United States, Italy and Spain came samples of acute and convalescent COVID-19. T cells, B-cell-depleted T cells, or PBMCs provided the cDNA or gDNA that served as material.

The sequenced sample was peripheral blood. This TCR was sampled from a woman in her twenties or thirties who had recovered from COVID-19. The V gene is TRBV28, the J gene TRBJ1-2, with 8 bases fitting TRBD1. The CDR3 nucleotides are TGTGCCAGCGAGGACAGGGACGGCTATGGCTACACCTTC. This codes for CASEDRDGYGYTF.